The sequence of this TCR beta chain was determined in a study of CD8 T cells in acute hepatitis C reinfection. Study-level points and caveats: Few CDR3s matched those for other epitopes.

Method: immunoSEQ multiplex PCR; TCRdb's copy keeps in-frame clones and lacks some. The repertoire holds over a thousand clones, with under 60% as singletons. The sample's time point: acute HCV infection, within 168 days of estimated infection date. No in vitro expansion preceded sequencing of these hepatitis C virus-specific cells, which were studied ex vivo. This sequence was found in a woman aged 18-29 years who spontaneously cleared hepatitis C infection. The sequencing used HCV NS3-1073 tetramer-sorted CD8+ T cells from PBMCs, collected during acute infection.

The CDR3, as DNA: TGTGCCAGCAGCGTAGAAGGGGGCGCTTACACTGAAGCTTTCTTT. Translated, it gives CASSVEGGAYTEAFF. The chain links TRBV9 to TRBJ1-1, with 7 bases that match TRBD1. Germline loops: CDR1 SGDLS, CDR2 YYNGEE. V was pared by 0 bases and J by 3 bases, with 5 bases of the junction left unmatched. This CDR3 is built from 15 residues.